Shown below are 8 T cell receptor beta chains from a single sample sequenced in a study of human T cells and chemical hapten exposure. TCRdb reprocessed the RACE reads via MiXCR and lists one record per CDR3 protein. The sample lists 50,000 to 70,000 distinct CDR3 sequences, 5.5% to 7.5% occurring once. The time point is: healthy volunteer bleed at 6 weeks. Extraction of total RNA was performed on unfractionated whole blood. The sequencing sample was made of whole blood. These receptors were obtained from a female donor in good health. Some clones in this sample may be carry-over from other donors' samples.

The sample holds many counts of this clonotype. This chain joins TRBV2 and TRBJ1-4, with 8 bases identical to TRBD1. V was pared by 6 bases and J by 5 bases, with 8 bases of the junction left unmatched. The V gene's germline CDR1 is SNHLY and CDR2 FYNNEI. The CDR3 consists of 15 residues. CDR3 DNA sequence: TGTGCCAGCAGACCCAGGGGGCCCCCCAATGAAAAACTGTTTTTT. This encodes CASRPRGPPNEKLFF.

This clonotype was seen ten or more times. This rearrangement joins TRBV3-2 to TRBJ2-7; the table's D call, TRBD1, was not checked against the DNA. TRBV3-2 is a pseudogene locus. The CDR3 consists of 15 residues. This CDR3 reads CASGEVDREENEQYF. CDR3 bases: TGTGCCAGCGGCGAAGTGGACAGGGAGGAAAACGAGCAGTACTTC.

This clonotype has ten or more counts. The gene calls are TRBV28 and TRBJ2-3; D not resolved. The CDR3 length is 15 residues. CDR1 is MDHEN and CDR2 is SYDVKM in the germline V gene. With 6 bases removed from V and 0 bases from J, the gap between germline ends came to 13 bases. The CDR3 region has the DNA TGTGCCAGCAGCTCGACTGCGGCTAGCACAGATACGCAGTATTTT. Translated: CASSSTAASTDTQYF.

In its sample, this clonotype was seen many times. This chain joins TRBV3-1 and TRBJ2-5, with TRBD2 as a possible D gene (5 bases). V was pared by 2 bases and J by 2 bases, with 15 bases between. The CDR3 totals 16 residues. Germline V gene lookup returns CDR1 LGHDT and CDR2 YNNKEL (reference sequence). DNA for the CDR3: TGTGCCAGCAGCCAAATGGGAGCGAGACTACAAGAGACCCAGTACTTC. Amino acid sequence: CASSQMGARLQETQYF.

This clonotype was counted at least ten times. This chain links TRBV29-1 with TRBJ2-2; D is perhaps TRBD1 (6 bases). The CDR3 is 12 amino acids. The V end lost 7 bases, the J end lost 6 bases, and 12 bases lay between the germline ends. CDR1 is SQVTM, CDR2 ANQGSEA, per germline. The CDR3 loop is CSARRGSGELFF. Written as DNA, the CDR3 is TGCAGCGCCCGTAGGGGGTCCGGGGAGCTGTTTTTT.

This clonotype was recorded many times. The chain employs TRBV5-1 and TRBJ1-5; no clear D gene. V was clipped by 2 bases and J by 0 bases, with 12 bases between them. The CDR3 spans 16 residues. From germline, CDR1 is SGHRS and CDR2 YFSETQ. CDR3 sequence: CASSFSSNLSNQPQHF. The CDR3 DNA reads as TGCGCCAGCAGCTTCTCGTCAAACCTTAGCAATCAGCCCCAGCATTTT.

The chain is built from TRBV12-3 or TRBV12-4 and TRBJ1-2; 10 bases fit TRBD1. The CDR3 has 13 amino acids. V lost 4 bases and J lost 8; bases outside the gene matches: 4. The DNA of the CDR3 is TGTGCCAGCAGTTGGGACAGGGGTGAGGGCTACACCTTC. This encodes CASSWDRGEGYTF.

There are a few counts of this clonotype. J is TRBJ2-1 and V is TRBV20-1, with 8 bases matching TRBD1. Per germline, CDR1 DFQATT and CDR2 SNEGSKA (reference sequence). There are 17 residues in the CDR3. The V and J ends lost 0 bases and 4 bases, in that order; junction bases with no gene match: 11. CDR3 protein: CSARDTRSGDRYNEQFF. The CDR3 DNA is TGCAGTGCTAGAGATACAAGATCGGGGGACAGGTACAATGAGCAGTTCTTC.